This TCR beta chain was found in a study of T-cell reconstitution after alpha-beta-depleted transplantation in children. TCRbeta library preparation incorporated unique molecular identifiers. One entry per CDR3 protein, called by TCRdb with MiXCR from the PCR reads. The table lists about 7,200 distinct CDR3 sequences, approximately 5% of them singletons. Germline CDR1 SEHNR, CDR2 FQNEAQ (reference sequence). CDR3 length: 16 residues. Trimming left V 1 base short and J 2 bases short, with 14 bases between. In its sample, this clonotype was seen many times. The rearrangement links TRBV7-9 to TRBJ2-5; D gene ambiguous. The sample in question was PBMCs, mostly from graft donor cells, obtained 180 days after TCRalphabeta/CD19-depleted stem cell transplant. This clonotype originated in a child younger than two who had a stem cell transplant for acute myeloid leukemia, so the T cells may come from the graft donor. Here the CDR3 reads CASSLDAGARQETQYF. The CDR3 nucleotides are TGTGCCAGCAGCTTAGATGCAGGAGCCCGACAAGAGACCCAGTACTTC.